The 8 T cell receptor beta chains in this list originate from one sample, sequenced in a study of CD8+CD57+ T cells in acquired aplastic anemia. CDR3 and TCR beta VDJ profiling relied on a genomic DNA template. TCRdb re-derived calls from the reads in MiXCR, one entry per CDR3 protein. The data contain 150,000 to 180,000 distinct CDR3 sequences, approximately 52% of them singletons. Flow cytometry had shown expanded CD8+CD57+ cells in the patients chosen for sequencing. Input material: sorted CD4+, CD8+, or CD8+CD57+ T cells (not recorded which) from PBMCs. The receptors derive from a human donor with aplastic anemia.

This clonotype was seen at least ten times. The V and J genes are TRBV6-1 and TRBJ2-7; perhaps TRBD2 as D (6 bases). The CDR3 has 14 amino acids. V lost 7 bases, J lost 2 bases, and 15 bases lay in between. Germline loops: CDR1 MNHNS, CDR2 SASEGT. In DNA, the CDR3 is TGTGCCAGCACGTTAGCGGAGACCACCTACGAGCAGTACTTC. As protein: CASTLAETTYEQYF.

The CDR3 DNA is TGTGCCAGCACCTCGGTCGGAGATACGCAGTATTTT. It codes for CASTSVGDTQYF. The chain combines TRBV7-9 with TRBJ2-3; D not certain. Trimming removed 7 bases at V and 5 bases at J, with 10 bases between. From germline, CDR1 is SEHNR and CDR2 FQNEAQ (reference sequence). The CDR3 spans 12 residues.

Only a few counts were recorded for this clonotype. The rearrangement links TRBV7-9 to TRBJ2-5; 7 nucleotides match TRBD1. Germline V gene lookup returns CDR1 SEHNR and CDR2 FQNEAQ (reference sequence). The junction had 3 bases not matched to a gene; V was cut back by 1 base and J by 1 base. This CDR3 comprises 15 residues. The CDR3 coding sequence is TGTGCCAGCAGCTTAGAGGCAGGGGGCCAAGAGACCCAGTACTTC. Translation gives CASSLEAGGQETQYF.

This clonotype was seen many times. The gene calls are TRBV29-1 and TRBJ2-7; D possibly corresponds to TRBD1 (5 bases). From germline, CDR1 is SQVTM and CDR2 ANQGSEA. V was pared by 6 bases and J by 0 bases, with 18 bases between. This CDR3 region has 15 residues. The CDR3 region is CSVYGHTESSYEQYF. CDR3 sequence (DNA): TGCAGCGTATATGGACATACAGAGAGCTCCTACGAGCAGTACTTC.

This clonotype has a count of ten or more. The chain links TRBV5-8 to TRBJ2-7; either TRBD1 or TRBD2 may supply D (6 bases each). The CDR3 is made up of 14 amino acids. Deletions cut 1 base from V and 3 bases from J, with 11 bases between. CDR1 and CDR2 (germline): SGHTS, YDEGEE. The CDR3 loop is CASSLLEGGYEQYF. The DNA of the CDR3 is TGTGCCAGCAGCTTGCTTGAGGGGGGCTACGAGCAGTACTTC.

This clonotype was picked up a small number of times. The chain employs TRBV9 and TRBJ2-7, with 11 bases fitting TRBD2. The CDR3 length is 16 residues. The V gene end was trimmed by 4 bases and the J gene end by 0 bases; junction bases not matched to a gene: 6. Germline CDR1 SGDLS, CDR2 YYNGEE. For the CDR3, the DNA is TGTGCCAGCAGCACAGGGACTAGCGGTGACTCCTACGAGCAGTACTTC. It codes for CASSTGTSGDSYEQYF. Full variable domain (missing parts from reference TRBV9 and TRBJ2-7): DSGVTQTPKHLITATGQRVTLRCSPRSGDLSVYWYQQSLDQGLQFLIQYYNGEERAKGNILERFSAQQFPDLHSELNLSSLELGDSALYFCASSTGTSGDSYEQYFGPGTRLTVT.

The chain is built from TRBV7-9 and TRBJ2-3, with D unresolved. The V gene's germline CDR1 is SEHNR and CDR2 FQNEAQ (reference sequence). The CDR3 has 13 amino acids. V lost 6 bases and J 3 bases, leaving 10 bases between the germline ends. CDR3 coding DNA: TGTGCCAGCAGGGACCTGAGGACAGATACGCAGTATTTT. This encodes CASRDLRTDTQYF.

This chain uses TRBV25-1 with TRBJ1-2; 7 bases agree with TRBD1. Germline V gene data show CDR1 as MGHDK and CDR2 as SYGVNS. This CDR3 spans 14 amino acids. V was pared by 3 bases and J by 2 bases, with 3 bases of the junction left unmatched. CDR3 in DNA: TGTGCCAGCAGTGAGATGACAGGGAACTATGGCTACACCTTC. As protein: CASSEMTGNYGYTF.